The T cell receptor (beta chain) under discussion was sequenced for a study of cytotoxic CD8 clonotypes in ibrutinib-treated CLL. At the level of the study: Response was recorded as partial in some 24 patients and complete in 2; at median 68 months, approximately 14 remained remitted and about 12 had progressed.

TCRdb's copy holds only in-frame clones and misses some; the assay was immunoSEQ multiplex PCR. Found here are about 300,000 clones, around 77% of them singletons; the top ten hold about 5.7%. Concerning this clone itself: Its specificity is not known.

Germline CDR1 reads KGHSH; CDR2 reads LQKENI. Trimming took off 6 bases at V and 5 bases at J, with 11 bases between the two ends. This CDR3 is built from 13 residues. Findings of the study overall: Public clonotypes showed up rarely, and on treatment they shrank or held steady.

The chain has TRBV18 and TRBJ1-5; unclear D gene. The receptor was derived from a human donor with chronic lymphocytic leukemia. The input for sequencing was PBMCs, taken at disease progression, from a patient treated with ibrutinib. CDR3 in amino acids: CASSRERDQPQHF. The CDR3 region has the DNA TGTGCCAGCTCCCGGGAACGCGATCAGCCCCAGCATTTT.